The clone carrying this T cell receptor (beta chain) appeared a single time. The antigen is not known. Sequencing used immunoSEQ multiplex PCR; TCRdb keeps in-frame clones, though not all of them. The sample contains about 120,000 clones, roughly nine tenths of which appear only once. These data come from a study of T cell responses to AZD1222 COVID-19 vaccine. Germline V gives CDR1 LGHNA, CDR2 YSLEER. CDR3 length equals 15 residues. Trimming shortened V by 0 bases and J by 6 bases, and 15 bases separated the two germline ends. Study conclusions and caveats: Per reports, nearly half of all spike-specific TCRs target regions that are unmutated in variants. Spike-specific TCR breadth and depth rose after two AZD1222 doses. No day 14 peak samples; only post-peak repertoires were characterized.

The sample in question was peripheral blood, obtained on day 0 of AZD1222 vaccination. The chain couples TRBV4-3 to TRBJ2-7, with D possibly TRBD2 on 6 matching bases. This sequence originates from an adult in good health. In DNA form, the CDR3 reads TGCGCCAGCAGCCAAGATTATCGCGGGAAGCGCGAGCAGTACTTC. Its protein is CASSQDYRGKREQYF.